These T cell receptor beta chains were read from a single sample in a study of beta chain features in type 1 diabetes. Data came from immunoSEQ multiplex PCR; TCRdb stores just in-frame clones and leaves some out. The data hold around 330,000 clones, with approximately 9.9% observed a single time. Sequenced input: naive CD4+ T cells from blood. These receptors came from a woman younger than 45 in good health. CDR3s include the opening cysteine and the closing phenylalanine or tryptophan. D genes are given only for firm matches. Some rows mark clone size as missing; the rest say once, few, many or name a class of expanded clone.

clone size,V gene,D gene,J gene,CDR3 DNA,CDR3 protein
.,TRBV7-2,TRBD2,TRBJ2-3,TGTGCCAGCAGCTTAGTGGGACTAGCGGGAGGAAGCACAGATACGCAGTATTTT,CASSLVGLAGGSTDTQYF
many,TRBV29-1,TRBD2,TRBJ2-7,TGCAGCGTTGAAGGGCTAGCGGTCTACTTC,CSVEGLAVYF
.,TRBV25-1,.,TRBJ1-2,TGTGCCAGCAGGGCCGCCCAGGGTGGCTACACCTTC,CASRAAQGGYTF
.,TRBV4-3,.,TRBJ2-1,TGCGCCAGCAGCCAACAGGGTTCCTACAATGAGCAGTTCTTC,CASSQQGSYNEQFF
few,TRBV6-4,.,TRBJ2-3,TGTGCCAGCAGTGAGGGAGACACTACGCAGTATTTT,CASSEGDTTQYF
.,TRBV19,TRBD2,TRBJ2-1,TGTGCCAGTAGGGTTGGGACTAGCGGGAACAATGAGCAGTTCTTC,CASRVGTSGNNEQFF
few,TRBV6-5,.,TRBJ1-5,TGTGCCAGCAGTTATGGGGGCGAGGGCAATCAGCCCCAGCATTTT,CASSYGGEGNQPQHF
.,TRBV6-5,TRBD1,TRBJ2-7,TGTGCCAGCAGTAAGGACAGGGGGCACAACGAGCAGTACTTC,CASSKDRGHNEQYF
.,TRBV7-8,TRBD2,TRBJ2-5,TGTGCCAGCAGCTTGGGCGGACTAGCTCGTATGGAGACCCAGTACTTC,CASSLGGLARMETQYF
few,TRBV18,TRBD1,TRBJ2-1,TGTGCCAGCTCACCTCCCGGGACAGATTACAATGAGCAGTTCTTC,CASSPPGTDYNEQFF
.,TRBV5-1,.,TRBJ2-5,TGCGCCAGCGGGTCGGGCGGGACAGCCAAAGAGACCCAGTACTTC,CASGSGGTAKETQYF
.,TRBV5-4,.,TRBJ2-3,TGTGCCAGCAGCTTGGCCTCGCAGCGGAGCACAGATACGCAGTATTTT,CASSLASQRSTDTQYF
.,TRBV19,TRBD1,TRBJ2-5,TGTGCCAGTAGTCTGACAGGGAATCAAGAGACCCAGTACTTC,CASSLTGNQETQYF
few,TRBV9,TRBD2,TRBJ2-7,TGTGCCAGCAGCGTAGGTCCGGGAGCGGGGGAGCAGTACTTC,CASSVGPGAGEQYF
.,TRBV18,TRBD2,TRBJ2-3,TGTGCCAGCTCGTTTACTAGCGGGGGAACAGATACGCAGTATTTT,CASSFTSGGTDTQYF
.,TRBV5-4,.,TRBJ2-1,TGTGCCAGCAGCTTGGACGTCAGCGGCCTTAGCTCCTACAATGAGCAGTTCTTC,CASSLDVSGLSSYNEQFF
few,TRBV7-2,TRBD1,TRBJ1-2,TGTGCCAGCAGCTCCCAGGCTGTGACAGGGGCGCCTGGCTACACCTTC,CASSSQAVTGAPGYTF
few,TRBV25-1,TRBD2,TRBJ2-1,TGTGCCAGCAGTGGTCCTAGCGGGAGGGCTTACAATGAGCAGTTCTTC,CASSGPSGRAYNEQFF
few,TRBV28,.,TRBJ2-7,TGTGCCAGCACTTACTCAGGGGCCGAGCAGTACTTC,CASTYSGAEQYF
few,TRBV7-2,TRBD2,TRBJ2-1,TGTGCCAGCATCGAACGGCGGACTAGCGACTCCTACAATGAGCAGTTCTTC,CASIERRTSDSYNEQFF
few,TRBV7-3,.,TRBJ2-1,TGTGCCAGCAGCTTCGACGTAGCGCTCGGCTACAATGAGCAGTTCTTC,CASSFDVALGYNEQFF
.,TRBV7-9,.,TRBJ2-3,TGTGCCAGCAGCTTATATACTAGCACAGATACGCAGTATTTT,CASSLYTSTDTQYF
.,TRBV11-2,TRBD1,TRBJ1-3,TGTGCCAGCAGCTGGACAGGGACTGGAAACACCATATATTTT,CASSWTGTGNTIYF
.,TRBV7-3,.,TRBJ2-6,TGTGCCAGCAGCTTAATTGGCGCCAACGTCCTGACTTTC,CASSLIGANVLTF
few,TRBV21-1,.,TRBJ2-3,TGTGCCAGCAGCGCACTCGAACGGGTCGATTTTCGCACAGATACGCAGTATTTT,CASSALERVDFRTDTQYF
.,TRBV4-2,.,TRBJ2-1,TGTGCCAGCAGCCAGACTGATAATGAGCAGTTCTTC,CASSQTDNEQFF
.,TRBV28,TRBD1,TRBJ1-1,TGTGCCAGCAGAACAGGACAGGGGAGCACTGAAGCTTTCTTT,CASRTGQGSTEAFF
few,TRBV30,.,TRBJ2-2,TGTGCCTGGAGGTTCCTCGGACAGCCGAACACCGGGGAGCTGTTTTTT,CAWRFLGQPNTGELFF
few,TRBV7-2,TRBD2,TRBJ2-1,TGTGCCAGCAGTCCTCTAGCGGGAGCTGGGAATGAGCAGTTCTTC,CASSPLAGAGNEQFF
.,TRBV9,TRBD2,TRBJ2-2,TGTGCCAGCAGCGTCTCGCGGGAGAAACTCACCGGGGAGCTGTTTTTT,CASSVSREKLTGELFF
few,TRBV6-5,TRBD1,TRBJ2-7,TGTGCCAGCAGTTACTCACAGGGGGGCTACGAGCAGTACTTC,CASSYSQGGYEQYF
.,TRBV28,.,TRBJ2-3,TGTGCCAGCAGTTACTCTTCGACAGATACGCAGTATTTT,CASSYSSTDTQYF
few,TRBV2,.,TRBJ1-4,TGTGCCAGCAGTAACTCCGGGACTGCCGTTGAAAAACTGTTTTTT,CASSNSGTAVEKLFF
.,TRBV7-9,TRBD2,TRBJ2-1,TGTGCCAGCAGCACCGTCGGTAGCGGGAGGGCCGTTGAGCAGTTCTTC,CASSTVGSGRAVEQFF
.,TRBV6-4,.,TRBJ2-7,TGTCCTTGCCTGGATGTACAGGGAACTCTCTACGAGCAGTACTTC,CPCLDVQGTLYEQYF
few,TRBV5-1,TRBD2,TRBJ2-7,TGCGCCAGCAGCTTGGCTCTAGCGGGCACTACCTACGAGCAGTACTTC,CASSLALAGTTYEQYF
.,TRBV7-2,TRBD2,TRBJ2-3,TGTGCCAGCAGCTTAGTGACTAGCGTCACAGATACGCAGTATTTT,CASSLVTSVTDTQYF
.,TRBV6-5,TRBD1,TRBJ1-3,TGTGCCAGCAGTTACTCGGCGACAGGGAGCTCCGCCATATATTTT,CASSYSATGSSAIYF
.,TRBV6-5,.,TRBJ2-7,TGTGCCAGCACCTCGGGTTACGAGCAGTACTTC,CASTSGYEQYF
.,TRBV5-1,TRBD1,TRBJ2-5,TGCGCCAGCAGCTTGGGAACAGGGGTCCTACAAGAGACCCAGTACTTC,CASSLGTGVLQETQYF
few,TRBV29-1,.,TRBJ1-4,TGCAGCGCTAGGTCCGCCCATGAATGGGAAAAACTGTTTTTT,CSARSAHEWEKLFF
.,TRBV28,.,TRBJ1-1,TGTGCCAGCAGAGTACAGGGTACATCGACTGAAGCTTTCTTT,CASRVQGTSTEAFF
.,TRBV27,TRBD1,TRBJ2-7,TGTGCCAGCCGGGACAGGGAGTTCTCCTACGAGCAGTACTTC,CASRDREFSYEQYF
few,TRBV15,.,TRBJ1-5,TGTGCCACCAGCAGACCACGGGGAAACAATCAGCCCCAGCATTTT,CATSRPRGNNQPQHF
.,TRBV6-5,.,TRBJ2-7,TGTGCCAGCAGTTACTCGGCGGGGGCGTTGTCCTACGAGCAGTACTTC,CASSYSAGALSYEQYF